These T cell receptor beta chains were read from a single sample in a study of identical twins. TCRdb ran MiXCR on the 5' RACE reads and lists one entry per CDR3 protein. Among hundreds of thousands of distinct CDR3 sequences listed, 21% were seen once. The data were also submitted as part of a second study, on T cells expressing NK-cell markers.

What was sequenced was PBMCs. The receptor source for this set is a woman younger than 35 in good health. Each CDR3 is given with its conserved first and last residue. D genes are given only for firm matches. Only some rows state a clone size, as once, few, many or a class for expanded clones.

.	15	TRBV12-3/TRBV12-4	.	TRBJ2-5	CASSRVGLPKETQYF	TGTGCCAGCAGCCGTGTGGGTCTTCCCAAAGAGACCCAGTACTTC
.	14	TRBV19	.	TRBJ2-5	CASSYGGRKETQYF	TGTGCCAGTAGTTATGGGGGGCGGAAGGAGACCCAGTACTTC
.	14	TRBV4-1	.	TRBJ1-2	CASSQQGFGYGYTF	TGCGCCAGCAGCCAACAGGGATTCGGCTATGGCTACACCTTC
.	11	TRBV20-1	few	TRBJ2-7	CSFDSPGEQYF	TGCAGTTTTGACAGCCCGGGCGAGCAGTACTTC
.	13	TRBV20-1	.	TRBJ1-2	CSASNRGDYGYTF	TGCAGTGCTAGCAACAGAGGCGACTATGGCTACACCTTC
TRBD2	15	TRBV9	few	TRBJ2-1	CASSGGMRAGHEQFF	TGTGCCAGCAGCGGGGGTATGAGAGCGGGGCATGAGCAGTTCTTC
.	14	TRBV7-9	many	TRBJ2-7	CASSFSQAVYEQYF	TGTGCCAGCAGCTTTTCGCAGGCAGTTTACGAGCAGTACTTC
.	12	TRBV7-2	few	TRBJ2-5	CASSLRGLAQYF	TGTGCCAGCAGCTTACGAGGTTTGGCCCAGTACTTC
TRBD2	16	TRBV9	few	TRBJ2-7	CASSVEGAGSPHEQYF	TGTGCCAGCAGCGTAGAGGGAGCGGGATCCCCCCACGAGCAGTACTTC
TRBD1	15	TRBV5-1	.	TRBJ2-7	CASSLVWQGAGEQYF	TGCGCCAGCAGCTTGGTATGGCAGGGGGCCGGCGAGCAGTACTTC
TRBD2	15	TRBV6-1	.	TRBJ2-2	CASRQLAGFSGELFF	TGTGCCAGCAGGCAACTAGCGGGATTCAGCGGGGAGCTGTTTTTT
TRBD2	16	TRBV20-1	.	TRBJ2-1	CSAHGSSSGRADEQFF	TGCAGTGCCCATGGATCATCTAGCGGGAGGGCAGATGAGCAGTTCTTC
TRBD1	16	TRBV6-5	few	TRBJ1-3	CASSYSGQGSGNTIYF	TGTGCCAGCAGTTACTCAGGACAGGGCTCTGGAAACACCATATATTTT
.	16	TRBV4-3	.	TRBJ2-2	CASSQVTARYTGELFF	TGCGCCAGCAGCCAAGTGACAGCCCGCTACACCGGGGAGCTGTTTTTT
TRBD2	14	TRBV29-1	many	TRBJ2-1	CSVASGTSGGGQFF	TGCAGCGTTGCTTCGGGGACTAGCGGGGGAGGGCAGTTCTTC
.	11	TRBV29-1	few	TRBJ2-7	CSVELNYEQYF	TGCAGCGTTGAACTGAACTACGAGCAGTACTTC
.	15	TRBV15	.	TRBJ2-3	CATSRDPGLGNTQYF	TGTGCCACCAGCAGAGATCCAGGGCTGGGGAATACGCAGTATTTT
.	13	TRBV7-8	many	TRBJ1-5	CASSLSRDQPQHF	TGTGCCAGCAGCTTAAGCAGGGATCAGCCCCAGCATTTT
.	13	TRBV29-1	many	TRBJ2-5	CSVDPVDRETQYF	TGCAGCGTAGATCCGGTCGACAGAGAGACCCAGTACTTC
.	11	TRBV20-1	many	TRBJ1-3	CSAQGGNTIYF	TGCAGTGCCCAGGGGGGAAACACCATATATTTT
.	13	TRBV20-1	.	TRBJ1-2	CSASTRGGDGYTF	TGCAGTGCTAGTACGAGAGGGGGTGACGGCTACACCTTC
.	13	TRBV6-1	many	TRBJ2-7	CASTGVGSYEQYF	TGTGCCAGCACCGGAGTAGGGTCCTACGAGCAGTACTTC
.	16	TRBV20-1	.	TRBJ2-5	CSARDPSGTAFETQYF	TGCAGTGCTAGAGATCCCTCCGGGACGGCGTTTGAGACCCAGTACTTC
.	13	TRBV4-3	.	TRBJ2-2	CASSLNNPGELFF	TGCGCCAGCAGCCTAAACAATCCCGGGGAGCTGTTTTTT
TRBD2	16	TRBV27	.	TRBJ2-2	CASSPQRGVWTGELFF	TGTGCCAGCAGTCCTCAGCGGGGGGTGTGGACCGGGGAGCTGTTTTTT
.	13	TRBV15	.	TRBJ2-7	CATSEAASYEQYF	TGTGCCACCAGCGAAGCGGCCTCCTACGAGCAGTACTTC
.	16	TRBV5-6	.	TRBJ2-4	CASLRGIVLAKNIQYF	TGTGCCAGCCTCCGAGGGATCGTTCTAGCCAAAAACATTCAGTACTTC
.	15	TRBV7-9	.	TRBJ2-2	CASSLVGANTGELFF	TGTGCCAGCAGCTTAGTGGGTGCGAACACCGGGGAGCTGTTTTTT
TRBD2	14	TRBV29-1	few	TRBJ2-1	CSVEQAGGDNEQFF	TGCAGCGTTGAACAAGCGGGGGGTGACAATGAGCAGTTCTTC
.	13	TRBV7-9	.	TRBJ2-7	CASRKGRVYEQYF	TGTGCCAGCAGGAAGGGGAGAGTCTACGAGCAGTACTTC
.	16	TRBV5-1	few	TRBJ2-6	CASSLDRFSGANVLTF	TGCGCCAGCAGCTTGGATCGGTTCTCTGGGGCCAACGTCCTGACTTTC
.	14	TRBV18	.	TRBJ2-3	CASSPRAYTDTQYF	TGTGCCAGCTCACCAAGGGCCTACACAGATACGCAGTATTTT
TRBD1	14	TRBV7-2	.	TRBJ1-4	CASSRQGAGEKLFF	TGTGCCAGCAGCCGACAGGGGGCGGGAGAAAAACTGTTTTTT
.	15	TRBV12-3/TRBV12-4	many	TRBJ2-3	CASSSRPSSTDTQYF	TGTGCCAGCAGTTCTCGACCCTCTAGCACAGATACGCAGTATTTT
.	11	TRBV20-1	few	TRBJ2-1	CSGGFLNEQFF	TGCAGTGGAGGATTCCTCAATGAGCAGTTCTTC
.	13	TRBV12-3/TRBV12-4	.	TRBJ1-6	CASSSGAGTRLHF	TGTGCCAGCAGTTCTGGGGCAGGTACTCGCCTCCACTTT
.	14	TRBV10-3	many	TRBJ2-7	CAIADTGLVDEQYF	TGTGCCATAGCCGACACAGGGTTGGTCGACGAGCAGTACTTC
TRBD2	13	TRBV20-1	few	TRBJ2-5	CSAAVEGGETQYF	TGCAGTGCCGCCGTAGAGGGAGGGGAGACCCAGTACTTC
TRBD1	15	TRBV5-1	once	TRBJ2-1	CASSPGQGYRNEQFF	TGCGCCAGCAGTCCTGGACAGGGGTATCGCAATGAGCAGTTCTTC
TRBD1	17	TRBV4-3	.	TRBJ1-1	CASSHATGTEPGTEAFF	TGCGCCAGCAGCCATGCAACCGGGACAGAGCCGGGGACTGAAGCTTTCTTT
.	12	TRBV11-1	few	TRBJ2-3	CASSLAARLQYF	TGTGCCAGCAGCTTAGCGGCCCGTCTACAGTATTTT
.	14	TRBV10-2	medium-sized	TRBJ2-4	CASSARGAKNIQYF	TGCGCCAGCAGTGCGCGGGGAGCCAAAAACATTCAGTACTTC
.	16	TRBV6-5	few	TRBJ2-1	CASSYGTGSSYNEQFF	TGTGCCAGCAGTTATGGGACGGGGAGCTCCTACAATGAGCAGTTCTTC
TRBD2	18	TRBV6-1	few	TRBJ2-2	CASRPVAGSGSNTGELFF	TGTGCCAGCCGCCCGGTAGCGGGATCGGGTTCGAACACCGGGGAGCTGTTTTTT
TRBD1	15	TRBV12-3/TRBV12-4	.	TRBJ2-5	CASSLQGASQETQYF	TGTGCCAGCAGTTTACAGGGGGCGTCCCAAGAGACCCAGTACTTC
.	15	TRBV12-3/TRBV12-4	few	TRBJ1-1	CASSFRGSRNAEAFF	TGTGCCAGCAGTTTTCGAGGGAGTCGGAACGCTGAAGCTTTCTTT
.	13	TRBV6-1	.	TRBJ1-6	CATSRRNNSPLHF	TGTGCCACCTCCCGACGGAATAATTCACCCCTCCACTTT
.	15	TRBV5-1	many	TRBJ2-4	CASGLGSSPKNIQYF	TGCGCCAGCGGGCTCGGGTCGAGTCCCAAAAACATTCAGTACTTC
.	12	TRBV10-2	.	TRBJ1-5	CASSEMSRPQHF	TGCGCCAGCAGTGAGATGTCCCGGCCCCAGCATTTT
.	14	TRBV12-3/TRBV12-4	few	TRBJ2-7	CASSFGLSQYEQYF	TGTGCCAGCAGTTTCGGACTATCTCAGTACGAGCAGTACTTC
.	14	TRBV12-3/TRBV12-4	.	TRBJ2-5	CASSTGSSSETQYF	TGTGCCAGCAGTACAGGGTCATCTTCGGAGACCCAGTACTTC
.	16	TRBV10-3	many	TRBJ2-1	CAIRDRLAFSYNEQFF	TGTGCCATCCGAGACCGTCTAGCGTTTTCCTACAATGAGCAGTTCTTC
TRBD2	16	TRBV24-1	once	TRBJ2-1	CATSDPTSDSYNEQFF	TGTGCCACCAGTGACCCGACTAGCGATTCCTACAATGAGCAGTTCTTC
TRBD2	14	TRBV5-1	few	TRBJ2-7	CASSFFAGGYEQYF	TGCGCCAGCAGTTTTTTCGCGGGGGGATACGAGCAGTACTTC
TRBD1	13	TRBV29-1	.	TRBJ2-7	CSVERTGAYEQYF	TGCAGCGTTGAACGGACAGGGGCCTACGAGCAGTACTTC